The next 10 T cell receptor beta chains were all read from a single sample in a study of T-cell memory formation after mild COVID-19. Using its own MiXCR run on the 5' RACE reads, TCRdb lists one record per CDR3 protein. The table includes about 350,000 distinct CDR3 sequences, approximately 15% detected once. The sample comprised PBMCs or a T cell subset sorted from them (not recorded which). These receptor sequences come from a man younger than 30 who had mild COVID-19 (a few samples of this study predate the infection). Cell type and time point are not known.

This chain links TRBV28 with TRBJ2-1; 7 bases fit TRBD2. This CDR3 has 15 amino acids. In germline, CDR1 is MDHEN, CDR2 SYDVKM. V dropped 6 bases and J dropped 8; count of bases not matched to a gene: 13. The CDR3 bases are TGTGCCAGCAGGCTTCGACACCGACTAGCTGATGAGCAGTTCTTC. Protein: CASRLRHRLADEQFF.

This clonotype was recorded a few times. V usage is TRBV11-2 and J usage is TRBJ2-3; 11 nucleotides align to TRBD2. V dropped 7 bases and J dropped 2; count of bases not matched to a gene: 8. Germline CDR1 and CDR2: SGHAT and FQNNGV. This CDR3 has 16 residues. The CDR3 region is CASNLASGGSTDTQYF. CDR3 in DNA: TGTGCCAGCAACTTGGCTAGCGGGGGGTCCACAGATACGCAGTATTTT.

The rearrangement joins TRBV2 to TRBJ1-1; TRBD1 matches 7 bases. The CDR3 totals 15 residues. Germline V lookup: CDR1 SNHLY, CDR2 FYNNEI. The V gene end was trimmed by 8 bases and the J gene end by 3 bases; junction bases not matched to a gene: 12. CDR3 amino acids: CASGSQGVRDTEAFF. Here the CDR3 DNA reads TGTGCCAGCGGGAGCCAGGGGGTGCGGGACACTGAAGCTTTCTTT.

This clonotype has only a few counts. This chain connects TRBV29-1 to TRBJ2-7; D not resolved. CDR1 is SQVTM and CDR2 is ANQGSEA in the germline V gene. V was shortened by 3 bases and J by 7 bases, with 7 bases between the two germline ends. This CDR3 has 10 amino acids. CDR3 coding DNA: TGCAGCGTTGAGGACGTAGAGCAGTACTTC. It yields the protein CSVEDVEQYF.

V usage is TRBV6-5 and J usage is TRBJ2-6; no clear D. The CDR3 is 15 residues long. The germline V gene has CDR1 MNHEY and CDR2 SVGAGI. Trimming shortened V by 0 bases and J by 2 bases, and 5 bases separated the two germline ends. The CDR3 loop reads CASSYSATGANVLTF. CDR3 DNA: TGTGCCAGCAGTTACTCTGCAACTGGGGCCAACGTCCTGACTTTC.

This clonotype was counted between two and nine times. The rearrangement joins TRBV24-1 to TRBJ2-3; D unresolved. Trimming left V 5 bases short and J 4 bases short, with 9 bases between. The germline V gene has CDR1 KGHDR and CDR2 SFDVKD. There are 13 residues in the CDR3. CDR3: CATSVPGSDTQYF. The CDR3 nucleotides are TGTGCCACCAGTGTTCCCGGCTCAGATACGCAGTATTTT.

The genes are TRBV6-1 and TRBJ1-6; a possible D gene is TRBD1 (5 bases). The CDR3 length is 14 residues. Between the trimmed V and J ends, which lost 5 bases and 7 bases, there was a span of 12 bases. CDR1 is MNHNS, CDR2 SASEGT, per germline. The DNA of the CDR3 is TGTGCCAGCAGTCGGTGGGGCGGAAATTCACCCCTCCACTTT. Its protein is CASSRWGGNSPLHF.

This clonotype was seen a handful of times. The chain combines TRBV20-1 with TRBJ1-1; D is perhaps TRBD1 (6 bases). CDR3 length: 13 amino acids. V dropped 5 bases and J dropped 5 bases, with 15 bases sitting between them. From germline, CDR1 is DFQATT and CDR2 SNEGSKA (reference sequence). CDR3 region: CSARQDRETEAFF. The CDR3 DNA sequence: TGCAGTGCTCGACAGGACAGAGAAACTGAAGCTTTCTTT.

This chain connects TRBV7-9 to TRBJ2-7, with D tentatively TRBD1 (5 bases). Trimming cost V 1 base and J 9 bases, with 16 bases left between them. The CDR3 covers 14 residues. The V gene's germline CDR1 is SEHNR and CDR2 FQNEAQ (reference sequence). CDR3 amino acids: CASSLESPGNAQYF. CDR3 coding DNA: TGTGCCAGCAGCTTAGAATCCCCAGGGAACGCGCAGTACTTC.

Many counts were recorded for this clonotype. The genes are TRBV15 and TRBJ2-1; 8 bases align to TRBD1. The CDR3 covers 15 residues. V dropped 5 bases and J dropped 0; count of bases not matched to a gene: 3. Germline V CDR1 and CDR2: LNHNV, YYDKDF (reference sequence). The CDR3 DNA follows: TGTGCCACCAGCTCAGGGGGCGCCTCCTACAATGAGCAGTTCTTC. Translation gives CATSSGGASYNEQFF.